The next 12 T cell receptor beta chains were all read from a single sample in a study of blood T cell repertoires in COVID-19 (dated by TCRdb to about 2020). Library method: the immunoSEQ multiplex PCR assay. TCRdb provides this immuneACCESS table in a form limited to in-frame rearrangements. Some clones are lacking; in checked studies, under half of them reflect an unresolved V gene, and why the rest are absent is not known. The sample yields roughly 290,000 clones; approximately 80% were counted once. The ten largest clones add up to over 3.5% of the sample. Sequencing was performed on peripheral blood. These receptors all stem from a woman aged 45-60 years with active or convalescent COVID-19.

The CDR3 sequence is CASSLVGTGQTQPQHF. In DNA, the CDR3 is TGTGCCAGCAGCTTAGTAGGGACAGGGCAGACCCAGCCCCAGCATTTT. The chain is built from TRBV7-2 and TRBJ1-5; 9 bases agree with TRBD1. Losses at the gene ends were 1 base for V and 7 bases for J; bases not matched to a gene: 8. Germline assignment: CDR1 SGHTA and CDR2 FQGNSA. CDR3 length: 16 residues.

This clone came up once. CDR3 amino acids: CASSLRTGPSMNTEAFF. DNA for the CDR3: TGCGCCAGCAGCCTAAGGACAGGACCTAGTATGAACACTGAAGCTTTCTTT. The chain combines TRBV5-1 with TRBJ1-1; TRBD1 agrees at 7 bases. CDR3 size: 17 residues. V shed 4 bases and J 0 bases; nucleotides not matched to a gene: 12. Germline V gene sequence: CDR1 SGHRS, CDR2 YFSETQ.

The chain is built from TRBV25-1 and TRBJ1-2, with TRBD1 as a possible D gene (5 bases). The CDR3 covers 13 residues. Trimming stripped 2 bases from V and 5 bases from J, with 9 bases between. Germline loops: CDR1 MGHDK, CDR2 SYGVNS. CDR3: CASSEGGVYGYTF. The DNA for the CDR3 is TGTGCCAGCAGTGAAGGAGGGGTTTATGGCTACACCTTC.

This clone was counted a single time. V usage is TRBV5-1 and J usage is TRBJ1-4; 9 bases are a match to TRBD1. There are 15 residues in the CDR3. In germline, CDR1 is SGHRS, CDR2 YFSETQ. The trim removed 4 bases at V and 7 bases at J, leaving 8 bases unmatched. CDR3 sequence reads: CASSQRTGEGEKLFF. CDR3 bases: TGCGCCAGCAGCCAAAGGACAGGGGAGGGTGAAAAACTGTTTTTT.

The J gene is TRBJ2-1, the V gene TRBV5-1, with 7 positions matching TRBD1. V lost 2 bases to trimming and J lost 5 bases; unmatched junction nucleotides: 10. CDR1 and CDR2 from the germline V gene are SGHRS and YFSETQ. There are 16 residues in the CDR3. The chain's CDR3 is CASSFLRDSLDNEQFF. The CDR3 region has the DNA TGCGCCAGCAGCTTTCTCCGGGACAGTCTTGACAATGAGCAGTTCTTC.

The chain is built from TRBV5-5 and TRBJ2-3; maybe TRBD2 (5 bases). From germline, CDR1 is SGHKS and CDR2 YYEKEE (reference sequence). V gave up 0 bases and J gave up 0 bases, with 11 bases separating them. The CDR3 totals 16 residues. The CDR3 DNA sequence: TGTGCCAGCAGCTTGGGGGCGGGCCTTAGCACAGATACGCAGTATTTT. Translation gives CASSLGAGLSTDTQYF.

This clone came up once. The rearrangement uses TRBV19 and TRBJ2-1; 7 nucleotides agree with TRBD2. Germline assignment: CDR1 LNHDA and CDR2 SQIVND (reference sequence). The J segment lost 6 bases and the V segment lost 6 bases, leaving 14 bases of the junction unmatched. The CDR3 covers 16 residues. The CDR3 spells CASSPRFAGEGNEQFF. The CDR3 DNA reads TGTGCCAGTAGCCCGCGTTTTGCGGGAGAGGGCAATGAGCAGTTCTTC.

This sequence joins TRBV6-6 and TRBJ2-1; 14 bases line up with TRBD2. This CDR3 region has 16 residues. The germline CDR1 and CDR2 sequences are MNHNY and SVGAGI (reference sequence). Trimming took 5 bases from V and 8 from J; bases not matched to a gene: 8. CDR3 region: CASSPRGTSGSYEQFF. CDR3 in DNA: TGTGCCAGCAGTCCCCGGGGGACTAGCGGGAGCTATGAGCAGTTCTTC.

J is TRBJ2-4 and V is TRBV6-6, with TRBD2 matching 7 bases. The CDR3 loop spans 17 amino acids. J was trimmed by 0 bases and V by 5 bases; bases with no gene match: 10. Germline CDR1 is MNHNY and CDR2 is SVGAGI (reference sequence). CDR3 in amino acids: CASSPKGLGGAKNIQYF. The CDR3 DNA reads as TGTGCCAGCAGTCCGAAAGGACTAGGTGGAGCCAAAAACATTCAGTACTTC.

The rearrangement joins TRBV5-8 to TRBJ1-4; 9 nucleotides agree with TRBD1. The junction had 5 bases not matched to a gene; V was cut back by 0 bases and J by 8 bases. The length of the CDR3 is 15 residues. CDR1 and CDR2 (germline): SGHTS, YDEGEE. The DNA of the CDR3 is TGTGCCAGCAGCTTGGGTCGACAGGGGGGAGAAAAACTGTTTTTT. It specifies CASSLGRQGGEKLFF.

The chain has TRBV7-9 and TRBJ1-2; D might be TRBD1 (6 bases). Germline V lookup: CDR1 SEHNR, CDR2 FQNEAQ (reference sequence). The CDR3 spans 16 residues. The V and J ends lost 5 bases and 4 bases respectively, with 20 bases between them. The DNA for the CDR3 is TGTGCCAGCAGCCCCGGGGCCCGGCTAGGGGGCTATGGCTACACCTTC. This codes for CASSPGARLGGYGYTF.

The V gene is TRBV10-3, the J gene TRBJ2-2; maybe TRBD2 (5 bases). Trimming took 7 bases from V and 8 from J, leaving 8 bases between them. Germline CDR1 reads ENHRY; CDR2 reads SYGVKD. CDR3 length equals 11 residues. The chain's CDR3 is CAITLAGELFF. DNA of the CDR3: TGTGCCATCACCCTAGCAGGGGAGCTGTTTTTT.